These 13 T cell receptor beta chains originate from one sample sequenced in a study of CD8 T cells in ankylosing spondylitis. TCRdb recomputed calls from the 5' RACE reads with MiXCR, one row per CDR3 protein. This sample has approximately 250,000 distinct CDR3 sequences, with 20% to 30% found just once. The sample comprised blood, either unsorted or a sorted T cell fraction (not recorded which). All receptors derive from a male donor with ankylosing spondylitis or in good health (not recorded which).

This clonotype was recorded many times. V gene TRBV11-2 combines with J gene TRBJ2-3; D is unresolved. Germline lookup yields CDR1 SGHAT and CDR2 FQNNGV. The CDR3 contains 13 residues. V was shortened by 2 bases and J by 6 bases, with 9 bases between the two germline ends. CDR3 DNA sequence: TGTGCCAGCAGCTTACTATCCGCTGATACGCAGTATTTT. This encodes CASSLLSADTQYF.

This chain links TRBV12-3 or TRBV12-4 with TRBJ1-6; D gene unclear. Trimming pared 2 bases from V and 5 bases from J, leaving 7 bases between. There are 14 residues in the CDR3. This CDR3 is CASSLMYNNSPLHF. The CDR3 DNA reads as TGTGCCAGCAGTTTAATGTACAATAATTCACCCCTCCACTTT.

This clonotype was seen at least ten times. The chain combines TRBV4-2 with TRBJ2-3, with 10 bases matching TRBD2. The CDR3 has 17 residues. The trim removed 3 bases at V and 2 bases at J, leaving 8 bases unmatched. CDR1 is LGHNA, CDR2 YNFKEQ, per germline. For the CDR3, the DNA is TGTGCCAGCAGCCACGGGGGGCTAGCGGGGGACACAGATACGCAGTATTTT. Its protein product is CASSHGGLAGDTDTQYF.

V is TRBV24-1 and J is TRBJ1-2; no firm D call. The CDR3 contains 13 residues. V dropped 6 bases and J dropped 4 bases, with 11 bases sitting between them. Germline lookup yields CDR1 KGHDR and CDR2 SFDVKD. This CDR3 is CATSSATSYGYTF. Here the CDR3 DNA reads TGTGCCACCAGTTCCGCGACCTCCTATGGCTACACCTTC.

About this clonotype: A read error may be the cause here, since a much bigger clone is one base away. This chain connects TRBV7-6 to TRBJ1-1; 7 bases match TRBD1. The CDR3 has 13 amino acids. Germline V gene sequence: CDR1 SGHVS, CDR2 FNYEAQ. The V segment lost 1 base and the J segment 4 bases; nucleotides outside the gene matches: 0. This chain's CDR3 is CASSLDRGTEAFF. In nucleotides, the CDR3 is TGTGCCAGCAGCTTAGACAGGGGCACTGAAGCTTTCTTT.

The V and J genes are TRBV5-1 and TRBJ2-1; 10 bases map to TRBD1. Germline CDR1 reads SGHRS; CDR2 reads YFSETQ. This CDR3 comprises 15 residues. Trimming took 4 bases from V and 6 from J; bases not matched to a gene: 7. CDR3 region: CASSPQGTGVNEQFF. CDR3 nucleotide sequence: TGCGCCAGCAGCCCGCAGGGGACAGGGGTCAATGAGCAGTTCTTC.

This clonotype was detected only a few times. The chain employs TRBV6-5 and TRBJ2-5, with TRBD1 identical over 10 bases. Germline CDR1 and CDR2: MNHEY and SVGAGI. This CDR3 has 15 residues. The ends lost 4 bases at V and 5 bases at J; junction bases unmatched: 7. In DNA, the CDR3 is TGTGCCAGCAGTTGGTCGGGACAGGGGCGGGAGACCCAGTACTTC. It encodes CASSWSGQGRETQYF.

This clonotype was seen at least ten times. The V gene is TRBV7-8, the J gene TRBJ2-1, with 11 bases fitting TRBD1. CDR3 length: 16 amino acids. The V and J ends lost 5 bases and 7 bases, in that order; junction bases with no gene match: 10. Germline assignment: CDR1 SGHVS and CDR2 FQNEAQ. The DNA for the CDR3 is TGTGCCAGCAGCCGCTGGGGGACAGGGGGTAGAAATGAGCAGTTCTTC. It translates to CASSRWGTGGRNEQFF.

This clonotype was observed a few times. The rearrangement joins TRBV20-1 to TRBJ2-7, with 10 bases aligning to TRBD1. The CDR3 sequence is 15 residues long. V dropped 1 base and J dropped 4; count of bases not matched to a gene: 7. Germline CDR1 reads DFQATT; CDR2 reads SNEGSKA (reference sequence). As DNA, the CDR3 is TGCAGTGCTAGAGCCCCGGGACAGGGGAAATACGAGCAGTACTTC. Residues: CSARAPGQGKYEQYF.

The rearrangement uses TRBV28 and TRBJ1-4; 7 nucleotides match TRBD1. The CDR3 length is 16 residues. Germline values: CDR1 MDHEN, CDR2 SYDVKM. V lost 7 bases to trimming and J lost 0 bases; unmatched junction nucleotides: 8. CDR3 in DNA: TGTGCCAGCACCCGTCGGACAGGAGCAACTAATGAAAAACTGTTTTTT. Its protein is CASTRRTGATNEKLFF.

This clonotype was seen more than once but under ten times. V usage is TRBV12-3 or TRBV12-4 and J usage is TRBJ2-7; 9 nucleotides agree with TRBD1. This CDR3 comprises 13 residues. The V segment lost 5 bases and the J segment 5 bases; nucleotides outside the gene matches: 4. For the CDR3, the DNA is TGTGCCAGCAGTGCCGGGACAGGGAACGAGCAGTACTTC. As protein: CASSAGTGNEQYF.

CDR3 bases: TGTGCCAGTAGTATTAACGGGGGGGGCTACAATGAGCAGTTCTTC. Translating it yields CASSINGGGYNEQFF. V usage is TRBV19 and J usage is TRBJ2-1, with 8 nucleotides matching TRBD2. Germline lookup yields CDR1 LNHDA and CDR2 SQIVND (reference sequence). The CDR3 has 15 amino acids. With 3 bases clipped from V and 3 bases from J, the junction kept 4 bases outside the gene matches. Full variable domain (outside the CDR3, taken from reference TRBV19 and TRBJ2-1): DGGITQSPKYLFRKEGQNVTLSCEQNLNHDAMYWYRQDPGQGLRLIYYSQIVNDFQKGDIAEGYSVSREKKESFPLTVTSAQKNPTAFYLCASSINGGGYNEQFFGPGTRLTVL.

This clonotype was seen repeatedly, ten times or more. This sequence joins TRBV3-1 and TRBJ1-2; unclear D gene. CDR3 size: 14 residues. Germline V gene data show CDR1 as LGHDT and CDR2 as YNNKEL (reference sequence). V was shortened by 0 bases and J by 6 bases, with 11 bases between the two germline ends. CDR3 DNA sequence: TGTGCCAGCAGCCAAGATCCCGGGTCCCATGGCTACACCTTC. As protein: CASSQDPGSHGYTF. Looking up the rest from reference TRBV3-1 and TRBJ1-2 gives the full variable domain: DTAVSQTPKYLVTQMGNDKSIKCEQNLGHDTMYWYKQDSKKFLKIMFSYNNKELIINETVPNRFSPKSPDKAHLNLHINSLELGDSAVYFCASSQDPGSHGYTFGSGTRLTVV.